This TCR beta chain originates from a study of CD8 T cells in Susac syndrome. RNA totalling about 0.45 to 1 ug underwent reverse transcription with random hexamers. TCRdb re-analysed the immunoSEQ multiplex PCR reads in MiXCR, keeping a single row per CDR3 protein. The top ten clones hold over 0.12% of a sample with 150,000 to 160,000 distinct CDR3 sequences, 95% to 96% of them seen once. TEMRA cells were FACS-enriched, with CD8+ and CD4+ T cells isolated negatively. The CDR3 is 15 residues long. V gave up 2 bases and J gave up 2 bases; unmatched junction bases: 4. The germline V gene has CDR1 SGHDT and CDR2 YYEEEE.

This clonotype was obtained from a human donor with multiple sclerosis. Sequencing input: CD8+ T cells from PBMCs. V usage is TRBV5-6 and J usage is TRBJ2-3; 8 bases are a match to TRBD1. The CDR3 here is CASSFEDRATDTQYF. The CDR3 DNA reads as TGTGCCAGCAGCTTTGAGGACAGGGCCACAGATACGCAGTATTTT.